The text below deals with one T cell receptor beta chain. The antigen is undetermined. The data belong to a study of identical twins. Study-wide results and caveats: There were fewer insertions in abundant cord blood beta clonotypes, but memory repertoires showed no such pattern.

Germline loops: CDR1 DFQATT, CDR2 SNEGSKA (reference sequence). The CDR3 is made up of 13 amino acids. The V and J ends lost 3 bases and 5 bases respectively, with 8 bases between them. A single record per CDR3 protein comes from TCRdb applying MiXCR to the 5' RACE reads. The data show roughly 1,500,000 distinct CDR3 sequences, with 25% to 35% seen just once and less than 0.35% held by the top ten. The sequencing sample was made of cord blood. V is TRBV20-1 and J is TRBJ1-6, with D hard to call. This clonotype was obtained from a newborn girl in good health. CDR3 DNA: TGCAGTGCTAGCCGGAGGAATAATTCACCCCTCCACTTT. Translating it yields CSASRRNNSPLHF.